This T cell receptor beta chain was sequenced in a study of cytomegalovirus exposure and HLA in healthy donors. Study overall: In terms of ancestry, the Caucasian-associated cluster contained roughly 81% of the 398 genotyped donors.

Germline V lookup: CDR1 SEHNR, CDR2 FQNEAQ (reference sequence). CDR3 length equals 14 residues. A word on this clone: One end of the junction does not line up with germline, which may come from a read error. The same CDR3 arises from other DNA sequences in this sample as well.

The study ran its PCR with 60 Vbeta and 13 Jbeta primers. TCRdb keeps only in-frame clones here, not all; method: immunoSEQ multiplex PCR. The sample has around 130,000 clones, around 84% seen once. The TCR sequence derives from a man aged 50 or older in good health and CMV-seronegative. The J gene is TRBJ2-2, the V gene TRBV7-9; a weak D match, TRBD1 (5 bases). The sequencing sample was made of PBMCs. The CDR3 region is CASSRTGNTGELFF. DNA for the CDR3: TGTGCGAGCAGCCGAACAGGGAACACCGGGGAGCTGTTTTTT.